Each of the 8 T cell receptor beta chains below was sequenced from the same sample in a study of CD8+ T cells in alopecia areata. The authors extracted RNA and reverse transcribed it into cDNA as the sequencing template. Profiled with immunoSEQ multiplex PCR; TCRdb holds only in-frame clones, not every one. The sample includes fewer than 250,000 clones, roughly 60% seen only once; the top ten take approximately 1.2%. The treatment here: oral pan-JAK inhibitor, 5-10 mg twice daily. The material was CD4+ T cells sorted from blood, obtained between weeks 49 and 50, from a patient treated with tofacitinib. The receptors stem from a human donor with alopecia areata.

The chain recombines TRBV4-2 with TRBJ1-2; possibly TRBD1 for D (5 bases). The CDR3 runs 15 residues. Germline V lookup: CDR1 LGHNA, CDR2 YNFKEQ. V lost 0 bases and J lost 8, with 16 bases in between. As DNA, the CDR3 is TGTGCCAGCAGCCAAGACGGGTGGCAGGGAGTGGGCTACACCTTC. It codes for CASSQDGWQGVGYTF.

The V call is TRBV11-2, the J call TRBJ2-1, with 11 bases identical to TRBD2. J gave up 8 bases and V 5 bases, and 8 bases lay outside the gene matches. Germline assignment: CDR1 SGHAT and CDR2 FQNNGV. The CDR3 has 15 residues. The CDR3 region has the DNA TGTGCCAGCAGCCCGACTAGCGGGGCAGGAGATGAGCAGTTCTTC. Translation: CASSPTSGAGDEQFF.

This clone is a singleton in its sample. V usage is TRBV4-3 and J usage is TRBJ1-1, with D possibly TRBD1 on 5 matching bases. Between the trimmed V and J ends, which lost 0 bases and 6 bases, there was a span of 14 bases. The CDR3 spans 15 residues. Germline V gene lookup returns CDR1 LGHNA and CDR2 YSLEER. CDR3 loop: CASSQDGGGAAEAFF. The CDR3 DNA reads TGCGCCAGCAGCCAAGATGGAGGAGGGGCCGCTGAAGCTTTCTTT.

The chain combines TRBV11-2 with TRBJ2-7; D not resolved. The germline gives CDR1 SGHAT, CDR2 FQNNGV. The CDR3 contains 11 residues. The V and J ends lost 0 bases and 12 bases respectively, with 9 bases between them. The CDR3 DNA reads as TGTGCCAGCAGCTTAGACACTGATGGGTACTTC. Protein product: CASSLDTDGYF.

The chain combines TRBV25-1 with TRBJ1-6; D gene ambiguous. Germline V gene data show CDR1 as MGHDK and CDR2 as SYGVNS. V was cut by 7 bases and J by 7 bases, with 11 bases left in between. The CDR3 spans 13 residues. This CDR3 is CASTHDWNSPLHF. The CDR3 nucleotides are TGTGCCAGCACGCATGATTGGAATTCACCCCTCCACTTT. Complete variable domain (other parts from reference TRBV25-1 and TRBJ1-6): EADIYQTPRYLVIGTGKKITLECSQTMGHDKMYWYQQDPGMELHLIHYSYGVNSTEKGDLSSESTVSRIRTEHFPLTLESARPSHTSQYLCASTHDWNSPLHFGNGTRLTVT.

The chain is built from TRBV28 and TRBJ2-6; D ambiguous. Germline V gene data show CDR1 as MDHEN and CDR2 as SYDVKM. The length of the CDR3 is 13 residues. The V and J ends lost 8 bases and 0 bases respectively, with 5 bases between them. CDR3 sequence reads: CASWDSGANVLTF. In nucleotides, the CDR3 is TGTGCCAGCTGGGACTCTGGGGCCAACGTCCTGACTTTC.

This clone turned up a few times. This sequence joins TRBV29-1 and TRBJ2-1; TRBD2 matches 9 bases. V dropped 4 bases and J dropped 1; count of bases not matched to a gene: 5. Germline assignment: CDR1 SQVTM and CDR2 ANQGSEA. This CDR3 contains 15 residues. Written as DNA, the CDR3 is TGCAGCGTTGGGTCGGCGGGGGGGTCCTACAATGAGCAGTTCTTC. This gives the protein CSVGSAGGSYNEQFF.

In its sample, this clone was seen a few times. V usage is TRBV27 and J usage is TRBJ2-6; 11 nucleotides align to TRBD2. CDR1 is MNHEY, CDR2 SMNVEV, per germline (reference sequence). The CDR3 loop spans 21 amino acids. After removal of 2 bases from V and 1 base from J, the junction contained 13 bases not matched to a gene. The CDR3 nucleotides are TGTGCCAGCAGTTTACGGGCTCGACTAGCGGGGAATTTATCTGGGGCCAACGTCCTGACTTTC. Translated, it gives CASSLRARLAGNLSGANVLTF.